Listed below are T cell receptor beta chains from one sample, sequenced in a study of spatial heterogeneity in lung cancer. Using its own MiXCR run on the 5' RACE reads, TCRdb lists one record per CDR3 protein. The repertoire includes under 30,000 distinct CDR3 sequences, around 6.1% of them detected once, and around 20% sits in the top ten. The sequencing here drew on PBMCs, taken at follow-up. The receptors derive from a male donor with early-stage non-small cell lung cancer. The CDR3 runs from the conserved cysteine through the conserved F or W. The order of the fields is D gene, clone size, J gene, V gene, CDR3 DNA, CDR3 protein. The D gene is left open where the match is weak. Part of the rows lack a size; the others show once, few, many or a class for expanded clones.

- | - | TRBJ1-2 | TRBV24-1 | TGTGCCACCAGTGAGAGTTTGGACATATTGGCTAGCTACACCTTC | CATSESLDILASYTF
TRBD2 | many | TRBJ2-7 | TRBV20-1 | TGCAGTGCTAGAGACGGACTAGCAGGGGAGCAGTACTTC | CSARDGLAGEQYF
TRBD2 | few | TRBJ2-1 | TRBV6-1 | TGTGCCAGCAGTGAAGCGCGGGGGGTAGGTGGATACAATGAGCAGTTCTTC | CASSEARGVGGYNEQFF
TRBD2 | many | TRBJ2-2 | TRBV12-5 | TGTGCTAGTGGTTTAACTGGGACTAGCGGGGGCGGCGGGGAGCTGTTTTTT | CASGLTGTSGGGGELFF
TRBD2 | many | TRBJ2-1 | TRBV29-1 | TGCAGCTCGAAGCGGGAGTACAATGAGCAGTTCTTC | CSSKREYNEQFF
- | - | TRBJ2-2 | TRBV19 | TGTGCCAGTAGTAACATGGGAGCCTCCGGGGAGCTGTTTTTT | CASSNMGASGELFF
TRBD1 | many | TRBJ2-3 | TRBV19 | TGTGCCAGTAGTACCGGGACAGGAGGATCGTTCGCAGATACGCAGTATTTT | CASSTGTGGSFADTQYF
TRBD1 | - | TRBJ1-5 | TRBV19 | TGTGCCAGTAAAACGGGACAGGGAGGTCAGCCCCAGCATTTT | CASKTGQGGQPQHF
TRBD2 | many | TRBJ2-3 | TRBV7-2 | TGTGCCAGCAGTGGATCTAGCGGGGGGGCAAGAGGCACAGATACGCAGTATTTT | CASSGSSGGARGTDTQYF
- | many | TRBJ2-7 | TRBV5-4 | TGTGCCAGCGCCCCTGGGTCGGCCCACGAGCAGTACTTC | CASAPGSAHEQYF
TRBD1 | many | TRBJ2-3 | TRBV7-2 | TGTGCCAGCAGCCTGGGACAGGGAGTAGATACGCAGTATTTT | CASSLGQGVDTQYF
TRBD2 | many | TRBJ2-1 | TRBV6-2/TRBV6-3 | TGTGCCAGCAGGGAGGGACTAGCGGGATACAATGAGCAGTTCTTC | CASREGLAGYNEQFF
TRBD1 | - | TRBJ2-7 | TRBV6-5 | TGTGCCAGCACGGGCCGGGGACAGGGGTCCTACGAGCAGTACTTC | CASTGRGQGSYEQYF